This TCR beta chain was identified in a study of blood T cell repertoires in COVID-19. Overall study: Samples representing acute and convalescent COVID-19 were sourced from the United States, Italy and Spain.

In germline, CDR1 is ENHRY, CDR2 SYGVKD. The V gene lost 1 base and the J gene lost 3 bases, with 13 bases spanning the gap. The CDR3 consists of 15 residues. Sequencing used immunoSEQ multiplex PCR; TCRdb keeps in-frame clones, though not all of them. The data contain 60,000 to 70,000 clones, just over 85% of them seen just once; the ten biggest clones take up about 18%. Sequenced input: peripheral blood. This TCR derives from a woman older than 75 with active COVID-19. V is TRBV10-3 and J is TRBJ2-7; tentative D call: TRBD1 (6 bases). The CDR3 loop is CAISELGTGSYEQYF. As DNA, the CDR3 is TGTGCCATCAGTGAGTTGGGAACAGGGAGCTACGAGCAGTACTTC.